One and the same sample provided the 21 T cell receptor beta chains below, sequenced in a study of T cells in Graves' hyperthyroidism and ophthalmopathy. It was RNA transcripts that yielded the amplified TCR beta CDR3 regions. HTBI primers were used for first-round RT-PCR of the TCR CDR3. TCRdb re-called the multiplex PCR reads with MiXCR, one entry per CDR3 protein. The top ten hold about 3.7% of the sample, which has about 350,000 distinct CDR3 sequences, approximately 20% seen once. Sequenced input: blood. The receptors originated from a woman younger than 30 with Graves' hyperthyroidism.

Comment on this clonotype: A read error may explain this, as a much larger clone is one base away. The chain couples TRBV11-1 to TRBJ1-1, with D perhaps matching TRBD1 (5 bases). The germline V gene has CDR1 SGHAT and CDR2 FQDESV (reference sequence). The CDR3 extends over 13 amino acids. The CDR3 bases are TGTGCCAGCTCTGACACGCCGGACACTGAAGCTTGCTTT. Translated: CASSDTPDTEACF.

Concerning this clonotype: An end of the junction differs from the germline gene, which may be a read error. The rearrangement links TRBV11-2 to TRBJ1-1; D unresolved. The CDR3 is 17 amino acids. Germline CDR1 and CDR2: SGHAT and FQNNGV. CDR3 nucleotide sequence: TGTGCCAGCAGCCTCCACAGACCAGGTATCCCGAACACTGATGCTTTCTTT. The encoded protein is CASSLHRPGIPNTDAFF.

This clonotype appeared many times. The chain combines TRBV5-6 with TRBJ1-5, with a weak D call TRBD1 (6 bases). The V gene's germline CDR1 is SGHDT and CDR2 YYEEEE. The CDR3 sequence is 14 residues long. Between the trimmed V and J ends, which lost 2 bases and 7 bases, there was a span of 13 bases. The CDR3 DNA follows: TGTGCCAGCAGCTTACCGGGACACATGCAGCCCCAGCATTTT. It specifies CASSLPGHMQPQHF.

The gene calls are TRBV13 and TRBJ1-1, with D possibly being TRBD1 (6 bases). The CDR3 contains 13 residues. V lost 5 bases and J 7 bases, leaving 14 bases between the germline ends. Germline loops: CDR1 PRHDT, CDR2 FYEKMQ (reference sequence). The CDR3 DNA sequence: TGTGCCAGCAGCGCCGAGGGGGACCTTGAAGCTTTCTTT. Its protein product is CASSAEGDLEAFF.

Only a few counts were recorded for this clonotype. The chain carries TRBV12-3 or TRBV12-4 and TRBJ2-2; D assignment may be TRBD1 or TRBD2 (5 bases each). CDR3 size: 14 residues. Trimming took off 6 bases at V and 3 bases at J, with 11 bases between the two ends. This chain's CDR3 is CASSGDGDTGELFF. The CDR3 DNA reads as TGTGCCAGCAGCGGGGACGGAGACACCGGGGAGCTGTTTTTT.

V usage is TRBV20-1 and J usage is TRBJ1-1, with TRBD1 identical over 8 bases. CDR1 is DFQATT, CDR2 SNEGSKA, per germline (reference sequence). The junction had 9 bases not matched to a gene; V was cut back by 4 bases and J by 2 bases. This CDR3 is 15 amino acids long. CDR3 residues: CSATRTGHINTEAFF. Written as DNA, the CDR3 is TGCAGTGCTACCCGGACAGGGCACATTAACACTGAAGCTTTCTTT.

The table lists this clonotype with many counts. This chain connects TRBV6-1 to TRBJ2-4; a weak D match, TRBD1 (5 bases). CDR1 is MNHNS, CDR2 SASEGT, per germline. The CDR3 loop spans 13 amino acids. V lost 9 bases and J lost 0, with 9 bases in between. The CDR3, as DNA: TGTGCCAGTCTCAGGGAAGCCAAAAACATTCAGTACTTC. It codes for CASLREAKNIQYF.

V is TRBV6-5 and J is TRBJ1-1; 7 nucleotides agree with TRBD1. Germline trimming cut 0 bases from V and 1 base from J; bases unmatched to any gene: 5. Looked up from germline, CDR1 is MNHEY and CDR2 is SVGAGI. This CDR3 is 16 amino acids long. CDR3 DNA: TGTGCCAGCAGTTACTCCCTGGCAGGGGGGAACACTGAAGCTTTCTTT. Translation gives CASSYSLAGGNTEAFF.

At least ten counts were recorded for this clonotype. The rearrangement links TRBV24-1 to TRBJ1-1, with 9 bases matching TRBD1. The germline V gene has CDR1 KGHDR and CDR2 SFDVKD. This CDR3 has 16 amino acids. V shed 4 bases, J shed 0 bases, and the junction held 5 bases outside the gene matches. The chain's CDR3 is CATSDSGTGMNTEAFF. The DNA for the CDR3 is TGTGCCACCAGTGACTCCGGGACAGGGATGAACACTGAAGCTTTCTTT.

This clonotype was found many times. The chain joins TRBV29-1 to TRBJ2-5; TRBD2 might be the D (6 bases). Germline V gene lookup returns CDR1 SQVTM and CDR2 ANQGSEA. This CDR3 is built from 12 residues. The germline V and J ends were trimmed by 3 bases and 7 bases, with 12 bases remaining between them. CDR3 coding DNA: TGCAGCGTTGACGGGAAGGGAGGGACCCAGTACTTC. Its translation is CSVDGKGGTQYF.

This clonotype was found many times. V is TRBV12-3 or TRBV12-4 and J is TRBJ1-2; D unclear. This CDR3 has 12 residues. V was pared by 7 bases and J by 6 bases, with 12 bases between. CDR3 DNA: TGTGCCAGCACCCTGGCGGGAGATGGCTACACCTTC. It codes for CASTLAGDGYTF.

The sample holds many counts of this clonotype. This chain uses TRBV6-5 with TRBJ1-2; D uncertain. With 0 bases removed from V and 8 bases from J, the gap between germline ends came to 16 bases. CDR1 and CDR2 from the germline V gene are MNHEY and SVGAGI. This CDR3 comprises 15 residues. CDR3 DNA sequence: TGTGCCAGCAGTTACTCGAGGCCAGAAGTCACGGGCTACACCTTC. This encodes CASSYSRPEVTGYTF.

This clonotype was found many times. CDR3 nucleotides: TGTGCCACCATCTCTCTCGGGGGGCACTCTGGAAACACCATATATTTT. Its translation: CATISLGGHSGNTIYF. The chain uses TRBV12-3 or TRBV12-4 and TRBJ1-3; maybe TRBD1 (6 bases). Trimming cost V 10 bases and J 0 bases, with 19 bases left between them. The CDR3 has 16 residues.

This clonotype was seen a handful of times. V and J are TRBV11-2 and TRBJ1-1; D remains ambiguous. The CDR3 loop spans 13 amino acids. V was cut by 2 bases and J by 10 bases, with 14 bases left in between. The germline CDR1 and CDR2 sequences are SGHAT and FQNNGV. Written as DNA, the CDR3 is TGTGCCAGCAGCTTAATCCCCCACCAAGGAGCTTTCTTT. It yields the protein CASSLIPHQGAFF. The complete variable domain, with remaining parts taken from reference TRBV11-2 and TRBJ1-1, reads EAGVAQSPRYKIIEKRQSVAFWCNPISGHATLYWYQQILGQGPKLLIQFQNNGVVDDSQLPKDRFSAERLKGVDSTLKIQPAKLEDSAVYLCASSLIPHQGAFFGQGTRLTVV.

This sequence joins TRBV7-9 and TRBJ2-7, with a tentative D call TRBD2 (5 bases). V lost 0 bases, J lost 6 bases, and 9 bases lay in between. Germline values: CDR1 SEHNR, CDR2 FQNEAQ (reference sequence). The CDR3 covers 13 residues. CDR3 DNA: TGTGCCAGCAGCTTAGCCCGGGATCCCGAGCAGTACTTC. The encoded protein is CASSLARDPEQYF.

This clonotype was recorded many times. This rearrangement joins TRBV7-9 to TRBJ2-7; 8 bases are a match to TRBD1. The trim removed 3 bases at V and 3 bases at J, leaving 4 bases unmatched. The CDR3 loop spans 14 amino acids. CDR1 is SEHNR and CDR2 is FQNEAQ in the germline V gene (reference sequence). The DNA of the CDR3 is TGTGCCAGCAGCTTTGCAGGGGGCCGCTACGAGCAGTACTTC. It translates to CASSFAGGRYEQYF.

The chain links TRBV7-9 to TRBJ1-1, with a tentative D call TRBD1 (5 bases). Per the germline V gene, CDR1 is SEHNR and CDR2 is FQNEAQ (reference sequence). The CDR3 sequence is 14 residues long. Trimming stripped 6 bases from V and 2 bases from J, with 13 bases between. As DNA, the CDR3 is TGTGCCAGCAGAAAAGACAGACTAAACACTGAAGCTTTCTTT. Encoded protein: CASRKDRLNTEAFF.

The chain employs TRBV6-2 or TRBV6-3 and TRBJ2-7, with D possibly being TRBD2 (6 bases). From germline, CDR1 is MNHEY and CDR2 SVGEGT. The CDR3 spans 15 residues. Between the trimmed V and J ends, which lost 5 bases and 1 base, there was a span of 15 bases. In nucleotides, the CDR3 is TGTGCCAGCAGTCGGGCTGGGAGCGGGTCCTACGAGCAGTACTTC. This codes for CASSRAGSGSYEQYF.

This chain joins TRBV11-3 and TRBJ1-2; D remains unclear. The V end lost 5 bases, the J end lost 8 bases, and 18 bases lay between the germline ends. This CDR3 is 14 amino acids long. Germline V lookup: CDR1 SGHNT, CDR2 YENEEA. CDR3 nucleotide sequence: TGTGCCAGCAGCCCAACTCGATCGGACGGGGGCTACACCTTC. This translates into CASSPTRSDGGYTF.

The gene calls are TRBV3-1 and TRBJ2-7; 12 bases are a match to TRBD2. Germline trimming cut 5 bases from V and 3 bases from J; bases unmatched to any gene: 5. Germline CDR1 LGHDT, CDR2 YNNKEL (reference sequence). The CDR3 spans 15 residues. CDR3 sequence reads: CASSETSGGFYEQYF. In nucleotides, the CDR3 is TGTGCCAGCAGCGAGACTAGCGGGGGCTTCTACGAGCAGTACTTC.

With regard to this clonotype: The CDR3 does not end in the conserved phenylalanine or tryptophan, so this is likely a read error. The rearrangement links TRBV6-5 to TRBJ2-7, with D unresolved. This CDR3 contains 14 residues. From germline, CDR1 is MNHEY and CDR2 SVGAGI. Trimming removed 2 bases at V and 3 bases at J, with 11 bases between. In DNA form, the CDR3 reads TGTGCCAGCAGTTACGGCGGCAGTTACTACGAGCAGTACCTC. Translating it yields CASSYGGSYYEQYL.